The entry below describes one T cell receptor (beta chain). As yet, its antigen is unknown. This record comes from a study of cytomegalovirus exposure and HLA in healthy donors. General study findings and limits: The study recorded 150 to 200 TCR beta chains that were cytomegalovirus-associated. TCR beta V- and J-gene trimming, according to a later analysis, was linked to a missense DCLRE1C variant.

Germline V gives CDR1 MGHDK, CDR2 SYGVNS. The length of the CDR3 is 12 residues. The germline V and J ends were trimmed by 2 bases and 5 bases, with 6 bases remaining between them. Healthy bone marrow donors made up the cohort. Despite likely unrecorded immune exposures, the donors were nominally healthy at the time of sampling. PCR employed 60 Vbeta and 13 Jbeta primers. Profiled with immunoSEQ multiplex PCR; TCRdb holds only in-frame clones, not every one. The sample includes just over 150,000 clones, approximately 76% of them seen just once. This TCR was sampled from a female donor in good health and CMV-seronegative. The rearrangement uses TRBV25-1 and TRBJ1-2; D remains unclear. Sequencing was done on a sample of PBMCs. The CDR3 loop reads CASSEGRYGYTF. The CDR3, as DNA: TGTGCCAGCAGTGAAGGTCGGTATGGCTACACCTTC.